This entry lists 23 T cell receptor beta chains sequenced from one sample in a study of OX40 agonist ivuxolimab in advanced cancers. Measured with immunoSEQ multiplex PCR; TCRdb has only the in-frame clones, and not every one. This table holds about 45,000 clones, approximately 86% found once. The material was CD4+ or CD8+ T cells sorted from blood, obtained in a trial of the OX40 agonist ivuxolimab. These TCRs come from an adult with an advanced solid tumor such as melanoma, head and neck, liver or kidney cancer.

The chain couples TRBV28 to TRBJ2-1; 9 nucleotides match TRBD2. The CDR3 totals 15 residues. With 2 bases clipped from V and 5 bases from J, the junction kept 4 bases outside the gene matches. The germline gives CDR1 MDHEN, CDR2 SYDVKM. CDR3 residues: CASSLGLAPNNEQFF. The CDR3 DNA follows: TGTGCCAGCAGTTTAGGACTAGCGCCTAACAATGAGCAGTTCTTC.

The J gene is TRBJ2-1, the V gene TRBV4-3, with D perhaps matching TRBD2 (5 bases). Germline lookup yields CDR1 LGHNA and CDR2 YSLEER. V was cut by 0 bases and J by 10 bases, with 10 bases left in between. The CDR3 is made up of 13 amino acids. CDR3: CASSQDPGWEQFF. CDR3 in DNA: TGCGCCAGCAGCCAAGACCCGGGGTGGGAGCAGTTCTTC.

J is TRBJ2-7 and V is TRBV27, with 12 bases aligning to TRBD1. Trimming at V came to 5 bases and at J to 3 bases, leaving 5 bases not matched to a gene. The CDR3 loop spans 15 amino acids. Looked up from germline, CDR1 is MNHEY and CDR2 is SMNVEV (reference sequence). The CDR3 bases are TGTGCCAGCAGTCCAGGGACAGGGGGCGTCTACGAGCAGTACTTC. Amino acids: CASSPGTGGVYEQYF.

This clone showed up just a few times. The gene calls are TRBV21-1 and TRBJ1-5. TRBV21-1 is described as a pseudogene. The CDR3 is made up of 12 amino acids. CDR3 sequence: CASRDFPGPQHF. The CDR3, as DNA: TGTGCCAGCAGGGATTTTCCGGGGCCCCAGCATTTT.

The chain joins TRBV27 to TRBJ2-1; 7 bases fit TRBD2. Germline CDR1 is MNHEY and CDR2 is SMNVEV (reference sequence). V was pared by 6 bases and J by 11 bases, with 16 bases of the junction left unmatched. This CDR3 has 15 amino acids. The CDR3 loop is CASRAPLWGGSKQFF. CDR3 sequence (DNA): TGTGCCAGCAGGGCCCCGCTATGGGGGGGGTCCAAGCAGTTCTTC.

V and J are TRBV6-5 and TRBJ2-5; D is possibly TRBD1 (7 bases). Germline V gene data show CDR1 as MNHEY and CDR2 as SVGAGI. Trimming pared 4 bases from V and 5 bases from J, leaving 14 bases between. The CDR3 extends over 14 amino acids. This CDR3 is CASSSSRGRETQYF. The DNA of the CDR3 is TGTGCCAGCAGTTCCTCCAGGGGGAGGGAGACCCAGTACTTC.

The V call is TRBV9, the J call TRBJ2-5; D might be TRBD2 (5 bases). The V end lost 4 bases, the J end lost 1 base, and 14 bases lay between the germline ends. This CDR3 contains 15 residues. The germline CDR1 and CDR2 sequences are SGDLS and YYNGEE. The CDR3 nucleotides are TGTGCCAGCAGCACCCTCGGCGGGCTCCAAGAGACCCAGTACTTC. This sequence encodes CASSTLGGLQETQYF.

The chain couples TRBV7-9 to TRBJ2-5; D call uncertain. Trimming left V 5 bases short and J 5 bases short, with 15 bases between. Per the germline V gene, CDR1 is SEHNR and CDR2 is FQNEAQ (reference sequence). CDR3 length: 14 amino acids. The CDR3 nucleotides read TGTGCCAGCAGCCCCCAGTTCCCCTGGGAGACCCAGTACTTC. Its protein product is CASSPQFPWETQYF.

The CDR3 DNA is TGTGCCAGCAGCGTTGACAATGAGCAGTTCTTC. Its protein product is CASSVDNEQFF. The gene calls are TRBV9 and TRBJ2-1; unclear D gene. CDR3 length: 11 residues. The germline V and J ends were trimmed by 2 bases and 5 bases, with 2 bases remaining between them. Germline values: CDR1 SGDLS, CDR2 YYNGEE. The whole variable domain, filled in from reference TRBV9 and TRBJ2-1, reads DSGVTQTPKHLITATGQRVTLRCSPRSGDLSVYWYQQSLDQGLQFLIQYYNGEERAKGNILERFSAQQFPDLHSELNLSSLELGDSALYFCASSVDNEQFFGPGTRLTVL.

The J gene is TRBJ2-7, the V gene TRBV11-3; 8 bases line up with TRBD1. J gave up 3 bases and V 2 bases, and 6 bases lay outside the gene matches. Looked up from germline, CDR1 is SGHNT and CDR2 is YENEEA. The length of the CDR3 is 15 residues. The DNA of the CDR3 is TGTGCCAGCAGCTTAAAGACAGGGGTGGGCTACGAGCAGTACTTC. Translated, it gives CASSLKTGVGYEQYF.

This chain uses TRBV7-2 with TRBJ2-1; 11 nucleotides align to TRBD2. The V and J ends lost 6 bases and 8 bases, in that order; junction bases with no gene match: 9. The germline gives CDR1 SGHTA, CDR2 FQGNSA. The CDR3 loop spans 15 amino acids. The CDR3 reads CASSRTSGSRDEQFF. In DNA, the CDR3 is TGTGCCAGCAGTCGTACTAGCGGGAGTAGGGATGAGCAGTTCTTC. Drawing the rest from reference TRBV7-2 and TRBJ2-1, the complete variable domain is GAGVSQSPSNKVTEKGKDVELRCDPISGHTALYWYRQSLGQGLEFLIYFQGNSAPDKSGLPSDRFSAERTGGSVSTLTIQRTQQEDSAVYLCASSRTSGSRDEQFFGPGTRLTVL.

CDR3 region: CASRDLGERGRGYEQYF. The CDR3, as DNA: TGTGCCAGCAGGGACTTGGGGGAAAGGGGGCGCGGATACGAGCAGTACTTC. The chain is built from TRBV2 and TRBJ2-7; 7 bases fit TRBD1. Germline V lookup: CDR1 SNHLY, CDR2 FYNNEI. The CDR3 extends over 17 amino acids. V shed 6 bases and J 4 bases; nucleotides not matched to a gene: 18.

The rearrangement uses TRBV27 and TRBJ1-1; D is uncertain. CDR1 and CDR2 (germline): MNHEY, SMNVEV (reference sequence). V was clipped by 0 bases and J by 4 bases, with 12 bases between them. The CDR3 extends over 15 amino acids. The CDR3 here is CASSLSYPVGTEAFF. As DNA, the CDR3 is TGTGCCAGCAGTTTATCATACCCGGTGGGCACTGAAGCTTTCTTT.

V usage is TRBV5-1 and J usage is TRBJ1-5; TRBD1 matches at 10 bases. V was clipped by 4 bases and J by 7 bases; unmatched bases: 5. The CDR3 is 14 residues long. CDR1 and CDR2 (germline): SGHRS, YFSETQ. The CDR3 bases are TGCGCCAGCAGCCTGGGGACAGGGGTACAGCCCCAGCATTTT. Translation: CASSLGTGVQPQHF.

Note on this clone: Other DNA sequences in the same sample also yield this CDR3. V usage is TRBV5-1 and J usage is TRBJ1-2, with a weak D call TRBD1 (5 bases). This CDR3 is built from 13 residues. Germline V CDR1 and CDR2: SGHRS, YFSETQ. V was clipped by 2 bases and J by 8 bases, with 13 bases between them. The CDR3 sequence: CASSLVGGRGYTF. CDR3 DNA: TGCGCCAGCAGCTTAGTGGGGGGTCGCGGCTACACCTTC.

The chain recombines TRBV14 with TRBJ2-5; 11 positions match TRBD2. V lost 6 bases, J lost 5 bases, and 14 bases stayed unmatched. Germline CDR1 reads SGHDN; CDR2 reads FVKESK. The CDR3 contains 17 residues. This CDR3 is CASRGGTSGRELETQYF. The DNA for the CDR3 is TGTGCCAGCAGAGGTGGAACTAGCGGGAGAGAGTTGGAGACCCAGTACTTC.

This sequence joins TRBV2 and TRBJ1-5; no firm D call. The CDR3 is 13 residues long. Between the trimmed V and J ends, which lost 7 bases and 3 bases, there was a span of 10 bases. Germline V gives CDR1 SNHLY, CDR2 FYNNEI. The CDR3 sequence: CASMAGVNQPQHF. CDR3 DNA sequence: TGTGCCAGCATGGCCGGGGTCAATCAGCCCCAGCATTTT. The complete variable domain, with remaining parts taken from reference TRBV2 and TRBJ1-5, reads EPEVTQTPSHQVTQMGQEVILRCVPISNHLYFYWYRQILGQKVEFLVSFYNNEISEKSEIFDDQFSVERPDGSNFTLKIRSTKLEDSAMYFCASMAGVNQPQHFGDGTRLSIL.

The rearrangement uses TRBV7-9 and TRBJ2-1; 7 positions match TRBD1. The germline gives CDR1 SEHNR, CDR2 FQNEAQ (reference sequence). With V trimmed by 4 bases and J by 3 bases, 3 bases remained unmatched. The CDR3 consists of 14 residues. CDR3 sequence reads: CASSSDRDYNEQFF. The CDR3 nucleotides read TGTGCCAGCAGCTCCGACAGGGACTACAATGAGCAGTTCTTC. The whole variable domain, filled in from reference TRBV7-9 and TRBJ2-1, reads DTGVSQNPRHKITKRGQNVTFRCDPISEHNRLYWYRQTLGQGPEFLTYFQNEAQLEKSRLLSDRFSAERPKGSFSTLEIQRTEQGDSAMYLCASSSDRDYNEQFFGPGTRLTVL.

V is TRBV27 and J is TRBJ1-5; D remains ambiguous. Germline CDR1 and CDR2: MNHEY and SMNVEV (reference sequence). There are 15 residues in the CDR3. Deletions cut 3 bases from V and 2 bases from J, with 11 bases between. For the CDR3, the DNA is TGTGCCAGCAGTTTTGGAGGGTTAGGCAATCAGCCCCAGCATTTT. This translates into CASSFGGLGNQPQHF.

This chain uses TRBV9 with TRBJ1-4, with D perhaps matching TRBD1 (5 bases). The CDR3 length is 15 residues. The ends were cut back, 3 bases at V and 5 bases at J, with 14 bases in the middle. Germline V gene lookup returns CDR1 SGDLS and CDR2 YYNGEE. The CDR3 is CASSAGQAVNEKLFF. The DNA for the CDR3 is TGTGCCAGCAGCGCCGGACAAGCAGTAAATGAAAAACTGTTTTTT.

The chain recombines TRBV28 with TRBJ1-3, with D hard to call. The V end lost 3 bases, the J end lost 0 bases, and 6 bases lay between the germline ends. This CDR3 spans 14 amino acids. The germline V gene has CDR1 MDHEN and CDR2 SYDVKM. CDR3 loop: CASSLQSSGNTIYF. CDR3 nucleotides: TGTGCCAGCAGTTTGCAGAGCTCTGGAAACACCATATATTTT.

The chain carries TRBV6-5 and TRBJ1-3; no clear D. The CDR3 consists of 14 residues. Germline CDR1 MNHEY, CDR2 SVGAGI. V was clipped by 0 bases and J by 8 bases, with 11 bases between them. The CDR3 sequence is CASSYSPGMDTIYF. CDR3 DNA sequence: TGTGCCAGCAGTTACTCGCCAGGTATGGACACCATATATTTT.

In the case of this clone: Other DNA sequences of this sample code for an identical CDR3. V is TRBV19 and J is TRBJ2-7; D is uncertain. This CDR3 is built from 13 residues. Trimming removed 7 bases from V and 0 bases from J, with 10 bases in between. Per germline, CDR1 LNHDA and CDR2 SQIVND (reference sequence). For the CDR3, the DNA is TGTGCCAGTACCGGCGGCAGCTCCTACGAGCAGTACTTC. It codes for CASTGGSSYEQYF.